This TCR beta chain appears in the sequencing data of a study of response to subunit inactivated influenza vaccine. Points from the study as a whole: The authors put forward the suggestion that each seasonal influenza vaccination may bring in only a limited number of new T cells.

This clonotype was counted only a few times. Antigen: not known. TCRdb itself ran the RT-PCR reads through MiXCR, one entry per CDR3 protein. The table includes 800,000 to 1,000,000 distinct CDR3 sequences, approximately 21% detected once. V lost 6 bases, J lost 12 bases, and 5 bases stayed unmatched. Germline CDR1 ENHRY, CDR2 SYGVKD. The CDR3 has 14 amino acids. The sample here was PBMCs from blood, taken roughly 5 days after vaccination. The gene calls are TRBV10-3 and TRBJ2-1; 16 bases line up with TRBD2. The source of this sequence is a man aged 50 to 60 who received an inactivated influenza vaccine. The CDR3 sequence: CAIRGTSGGAGQFF. The CDR3 DNA follows: TGTGCCATCAGGGGGACTAGCGGGGGGGCTGGGCAGTTCTTC.